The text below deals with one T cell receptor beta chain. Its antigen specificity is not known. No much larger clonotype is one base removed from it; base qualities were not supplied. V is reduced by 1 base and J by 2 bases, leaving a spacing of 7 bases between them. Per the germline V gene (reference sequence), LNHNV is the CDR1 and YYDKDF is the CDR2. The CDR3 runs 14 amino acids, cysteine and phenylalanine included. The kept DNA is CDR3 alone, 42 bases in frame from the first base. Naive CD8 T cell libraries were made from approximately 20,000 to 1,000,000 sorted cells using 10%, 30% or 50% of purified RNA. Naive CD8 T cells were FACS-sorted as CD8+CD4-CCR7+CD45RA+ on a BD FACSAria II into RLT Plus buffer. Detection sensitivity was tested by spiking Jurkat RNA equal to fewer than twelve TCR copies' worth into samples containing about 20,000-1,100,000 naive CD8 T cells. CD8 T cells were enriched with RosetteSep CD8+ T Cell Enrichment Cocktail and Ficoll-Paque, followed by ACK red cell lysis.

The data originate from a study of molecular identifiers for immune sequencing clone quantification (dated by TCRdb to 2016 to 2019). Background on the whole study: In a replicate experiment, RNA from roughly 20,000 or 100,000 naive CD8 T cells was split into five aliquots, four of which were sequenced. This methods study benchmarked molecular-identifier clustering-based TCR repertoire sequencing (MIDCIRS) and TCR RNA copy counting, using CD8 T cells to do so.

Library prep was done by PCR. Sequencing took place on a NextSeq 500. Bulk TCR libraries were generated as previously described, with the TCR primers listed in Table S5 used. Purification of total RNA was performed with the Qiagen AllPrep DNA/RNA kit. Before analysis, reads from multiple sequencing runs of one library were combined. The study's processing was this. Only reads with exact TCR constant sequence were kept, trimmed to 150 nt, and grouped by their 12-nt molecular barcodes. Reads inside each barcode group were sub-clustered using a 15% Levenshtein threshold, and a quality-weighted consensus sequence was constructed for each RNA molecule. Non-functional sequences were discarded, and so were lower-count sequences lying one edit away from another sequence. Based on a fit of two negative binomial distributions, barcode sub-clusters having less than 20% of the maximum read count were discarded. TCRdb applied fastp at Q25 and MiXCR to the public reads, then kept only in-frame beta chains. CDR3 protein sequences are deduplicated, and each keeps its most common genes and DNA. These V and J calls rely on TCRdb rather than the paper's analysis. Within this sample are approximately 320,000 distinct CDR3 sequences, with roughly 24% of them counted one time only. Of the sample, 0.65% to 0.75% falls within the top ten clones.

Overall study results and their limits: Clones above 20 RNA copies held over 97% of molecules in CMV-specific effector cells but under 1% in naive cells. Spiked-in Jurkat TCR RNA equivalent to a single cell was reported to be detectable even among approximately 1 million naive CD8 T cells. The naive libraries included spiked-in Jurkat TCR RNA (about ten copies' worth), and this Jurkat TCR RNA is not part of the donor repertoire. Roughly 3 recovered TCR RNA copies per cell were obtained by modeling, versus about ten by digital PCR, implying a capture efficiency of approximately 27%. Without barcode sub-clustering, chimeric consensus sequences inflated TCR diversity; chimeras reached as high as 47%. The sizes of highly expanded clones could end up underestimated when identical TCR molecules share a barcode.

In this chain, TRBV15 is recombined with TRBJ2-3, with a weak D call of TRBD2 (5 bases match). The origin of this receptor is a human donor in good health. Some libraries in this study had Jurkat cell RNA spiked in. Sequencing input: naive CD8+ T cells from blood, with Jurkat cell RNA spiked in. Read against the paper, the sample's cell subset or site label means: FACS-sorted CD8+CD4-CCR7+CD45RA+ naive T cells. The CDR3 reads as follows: CATSRAGNTDTQYF. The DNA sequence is TGTGCCACCAGCAGAGCGGGGAACACAGATACGCAGTATTTT.